This TCR beta chain is from a study of cytomegalovirus exposure and HLA in healthy donors. This clone was seen a handful of times. Its target is unknown. Mismatch with germline at one junction end may stem from a read error. Study-wide findings and caveats: Accurate prediction of HLA-A and HLA-B alleles (for most subjects) was reportedly achieved from TCR beta sequences.

PCR was performed using 60 Vbeta and 13 Jbeta primers. Profiling relied on immunoSEQ multiplex PCR, and the TCRdb table lists in-frame clones only, not all of them. The table includes under 200,000 clones, 12% detected once. In germline, CDR1 is ENHRY, CDR2 SYGVKD. This CDR3 has 15 amino acids. The sequence was collected from a man in his fifties in good health and CMV-seropositive. The sample consisted of PBMCs. V and J are TRBV10-3 and TRBJ2-2; D might be TRBD1 (6 bases). The CDR3: CAMSGAGVSTGELFF. In nucleotides, the CDR3 is TGTGCCATGAGTGGGGCAGGGGTAAGCACCGGGGAGCTGTTTTTT.